The 23 T cell receptor beta chains reported below all come from one sample, sequenced in a study of CD8 T cells in ankylosing spondylitis. General study results and limits: Ankylosing spondylitis blood appeared to be characterized by a TCR beta motif of several highly homologous variants.

No antigens are known for them. TCRdb analysed the 5' RACE reads with MiXCR anew, one entry per CDR3 protein. The sample consists of 700,000 to 1,000,000 distinct CDR3 sequences, 10% to 15% of them appearing once. Sequenced: blood, either unsorted or a sorted T cell fraction (not recorded which). The receptors were gathered from a male donor with ankylosing spondylitis.

The V call is TRBV7-9, the J call TRBJ2-1; 8 nucleotides align to TRBD2. V was pared by 3 bases and J by 4 bases, with 5 bases of the junction left unmatched. CDR1 is SEHNR and CDR2 is FQNEAQ in the germline V gene (reference sequence). The CDR3 totals 15 residues. The chain's CDR3 is CASSFTSGKYNEQFF. CDR3 DNA sequence: TGTGCCAGCAGCTTTACTAGCGGAAAATACAATGAGCAGTTCTTC.

The chain has TRBV19 and TRBJ2-3; TRBD2 aligns across 9 bases. CDR1 is LNHDA and CDR2 is SQIVND in the germline V gene (reference sequence). The CDR3 has 19 amino acids. Trimming removed 4 bases from V and 4 bases from J; junction bases left unmatched: 18. CDR3 in amino acids: CASSTDWDPLAGEPDTQYF. CDR3 nucleotides: TGTGCCAGTAGTACCGATTGGGACCCTTTAGCGGGAGAACCAGATACGCAGTATTTT.

The sample holds many counts of this clonotype. This sequence joins TRBV29-1 and TRBJ2-5, with D possibly matching TRBD2 (6 bases). V lost 8 bases and J lost 4, with 11 bases in between. CDR1 and CDR2 from the germline V gene are SQVTM and ANQGSEA. This CDR3 is built from 11 residues. CDR3 nucleotide sequence: TGCAGCACGACTAGTCCAGAGACCCAGTACTTC. Its protein product is CSTTSPETQYF.

This clonotype showed up just a few times. This rearrangement joins TRBV29-1 to TRBJ1-1; TRBD1 might be the D (6 bases). Trimming cost V 4 bases and J 1 base, with 13 bases left between them. Germline-derived CDR1 and CDR2 are SQVTM and ANQGSEA. The CDR3 spans 14 residues. The CDR3: CSVAPEGGNTEAFF. CDR3 bases: TGCAGCGTTGCCCCGGAGGGGGGGAACACTGAAGCTTTCTTT.

V usage is TRBV7-3 and J usage is TRBJ2-1; the D gene is possibly TRBD1 (5 bases). The CDR3 sequence is 16 residues long. Germline V CDR1 and CDR2: SGHTA, FQGTGA. Trimming took 5 bases from V and 6 from J, leaving 20 bases between them. CDR3 DNA sequence: TGTGCCAGCAGCCCCCTGGCAGGGAAGGCAGTCAATGAGCAGTTCTTC. It translates to CASSPLAGKAVNEQFF. Based on the CDR3 plus reference TRBV7-3 and TRBJ2-1, the full variable domain is GAGVSQTPSNKVTEKGKYVELRCDPISGHTALYWYRQSLGQGPEFLIYFQGTGAADDSGLPNDRFFAVRPEGSVSTLKIQRTERGDSAVYLCASSPLAGKAVNEQFFGPGTRLTVL.

This clonotype was counted a few times. The chain employs TRBV20-1 and TRBJ1-2; D call uncertain. Germline V lookup: CDR1 DFQATT, CDR2 SNEGSKA (reference sequence). The CDR3 contains 11 residues. The germline V and J ends were trimmed by 2 bases and 8 bases, with 9 bases remaining between them. The CDR3 region has the DNA TGCAGTGCTAGATTTGCGGGGGGCTACACCTTC. The encoded protein is CSARFAGGYTF.

The table lists this clonotype with many counts. The gene calls are TRBV29-1 and TRBJ1-2; D gene ambiguous. The CDR3 extends over 9 amino acids. V shed 5 bases and J shed 2 bases, with 0 bases lying between them. CDR1 is SQVTM, CDR2 ANQGSEA, per germline. Here the CDR3 reads CSVNYGYTF. The CDR3 DNA sequence: TGCAGCGTTAACTATGGCTACACCTTC.

This clonotype was counted only a few times. V and J are TRBV6-4 and TRBJ2-1, with TRBD2 matching over 12 bases. The V segment lost 5 bases and the J segment 6 bases; nucleotides outside the gene matches: 5. The CDR3 contains 15 residues. CDR1 and CDR2 from the germline V gene are MRHNA and SNTAGT. The CDR3 DNA reads as TGTGCCAGCAGTCGGACTAGCGGGATGGGCAATGAGCAGTTCTTC. It is translated as CASSRTSGMGNEQFF.

The chain couples TRBV12-3 or TRBV12-4 to TRBJ2-5; TRBD2 matches at 11 bases. Trimming took 7 bases from V and 3 from J; bases not matched to a gene: 1. The CDR3 contains 13 residues. This CDR3 is CASILAGEETQYF. The CDR3 bases are TGTGCCAGCATACTAGCGGGGGAAGAGACCCAGTACTTC.

This sequence joins TRBV20-1 and TRBJ2-7; D is possibly TRBD1 (6 bases). CDR1 DFQATT and CDR2 SNEGSKA come from the germline V gene (reference sequence). The CDR3 has 14 residues. The germline V and J ends were trimmed by 1 base and 0 bases, with 10 bases remaining between them. The CDR3, as DNA: TGCAGTGCTAGAGGGGTGGGGGCCTCCTACGAGCAGTACTTC. Amino acids: CSARGVGASYEQYF.

This clonotype was seen a handful of times. The V call is TRBV12-3 or TRBV12-4, the J call TRBJ1-1, with a possible D match to TRBD1 (5 bases). CDR3 length: 14 amino acids. Deletions cut 6 bases from V and 3 bases from J, with 14 bases between. In DNA, the CDR3 is TGTGCCAGCAGGATTAGGGGAAAGGACACTGAAGCTTTCTTT. Residues: CASRIRGKDTEAFF.

The chain links TRBV24-1 to TRBJ2-1, with a weak D call TRBD2 (5 bases). Germline V gene lookup returns CDR1 KGHDR and CDR2 SFDVKD. The CDR3 is 17 amino acids. The ends were cut back, 3 bases at V and 6 bases at J, with 20 bases in the middle. The CDR3 protein is CATSDPSGGPRSNEQFF. The CDR3 DNA reads TGTGCCACCAGTGATCCGTCAGGAGGACCTAGATCCAATGAGCAGTTCTTC.

This clonotype was detected a few times. The chain combines TRBV20-1 with TRBJ1-3, with D unclear. Germline V gene sequence: CDR1 DFQATT, CDR2 SNEGSKA (reference sequence). The V end was cut by 2 bases, the J end by 2 bases, with 7 bases between. The CDR3 runs to 13 residues. Here the CDR3 reads CSARKEAGNTIYF. The DNA for the CDR3 is TGCAGTGCTAGAAAGGAGGCTGGAAACACCATATATTTT.

This clonotype was detected many times. The gene calls are TRBV12-3 or TRBV12-4 and TRBJ2-5, with 8 bases lining up with TRBD2. This CDR3 contains 13 residues. V gave up 5 bases and J gave up 4 bases; unmatched junction bases: 3. The CDR3 nucleotides read TGTGCCAGCAGTGACGCGGGAGGAGAGACCCAGTACTTC. This translates into CASSDAGGETQYF.

The chain uses TRBV7-2 and TRBJ2-1, with D perhaps matching TRBD1 (6 bases). The CDR3 runs to 15 residues. CDR1 is SGHTA, CDR2 FQGNSA, per germline. V lost 3 bases, J lost 5 bases, and 14 bases lay in between. DNA of the CDR3: TGTGCCAGCAGCTTCTGGGGGCTAGCTAACAATGAGCAGTTCTTC. It translates to CASSFWGLANNEQFF.

This chain joins TRBV28 and TRBJ1-1, with TRBD1 identical over 9 bases. CDR1 MDHEN and CDR2 SYDVKM come from the germline V gene. The CDR3 is made up of 15 amino acids. V trimming: 2 bases; J trimming: 3 bases; junction bases outside the gene matches: 4. The CDR3 protein is CASSLGTGGYTEAFF. In nucleotides, the CDR3 is TGTGCCAGCAGTTTAGGTACAGGGGGCTACACTGAAGCTTTCTTT.

This chain joins TRBV6-5 and TRBJ2-7; D is uncertain. Germline CDR1 reads MNHEY; CDR2 reads SVGAGI. V gave up 3 bases and J gave up 3 bases, with 12 bases separating them. CDR3 length: 14 residues. CDR3 sequence (DNA): TGTGCCAGCAGTTATCGAGGAGCTTACTACGAGCAGTACTTC. This translates into CASSYRGAYYEQYF.

The J gene is TRBJ2-2, the V gene TRBV7-6; D not certain. The CDR3 runs to 14 residues. Trimming removed 0 bases from V and 8 bases from J, with 10 bases in between. Germline loops: CDR1 SGHVS, CDR2 FNYEAQ. The chain's CDR3 is CASSLAGTKGELFF. The CDR3 DNA is TGTGCCAGCAGCTTAGCTGGTACGAAGGGGGAGCTGTTTTTT. The full variable domain, its missing parts supplied by reference TRBV7-6 and TRBJ2-2, is GAGVSQSPRYKVTKRGQDVALRCDPISGHVSLYWYRQALGQGPEFLTYFNYEAQQDKSGLPNDRFSAERPEGSISTLTIQRTEQRDSAMYRCASSLAGTKGELFFGEGSRLTVL.

This clonotype was seen a handful of times. The chain carries TRBV5-1 and TRBJ1-1, with D possibly TRBD1 on 6 matching bases. The ends were cut back, 1 base at V and 3 bases at J, with 13 bases in the middle. The CDR3 is 15 amino acids. CDR1 is SGHRS, CDR2 YFSETQ, per germline. The CDR3 coding sequence is TGCGCCAGCAGCTTGATAGCAGGGGCGGACACTGAAGCTTTCTTT. Protein product: CASSLIAGADTEAFF.

This sequence joins TRBV5-5 and TRBJ2-5, with D perhaps matching TRBD2 (5 bases). The CDR3 has 14 amino acids. V lost 1 base and J 5 bases, leaving 12 bases between the germline ends. From germline, CDR1 is SGHKS and CDR2 YYEKEE (reference sequence). The CDR3 spells CASSLPGDGETQYF. In nucleotides, the CDR3 is TGTGCCAGCAGCTTGCCCGGGGATGGGGAGACCCAGTACTTC.

This chain connects TRBV20-1 to TRBJ2-3, with a weak D call TRBD2 (5 bases). This CDR3 spans 13 amino acids. The germline V gene has CDR1 DFQATT and CDR2 SNEGSKA (reference sequence). The CDR3 DNA reads as TGCATAGGCCAGAGCGGCGGCACAGATACGCAGTATTTT. Protein: CIGQSGGTDTQYF.

In its sample, this clonotype was seen a few times. The chain employs TRBV20-1 and TRBJ2-7; D remains unclear. Deletions cut 5 bases from V and 0 bases from J, with 11 bases between. From germline, CDR1 is DFQATT and CDR2 SNEGSKA (reference sequence). The CDR3 consists of 13 residues. Here the CDR3 DNA reads TGCAGTGCTTCCGATTCTCTCTCCTACGAGCAGTACTTC. This sequence encodes CSASDSLSYEQYF.

This clonotype came up a few times. This chain uses TRBV7-2 with TRBJ2-2; D is undetermined. The CDR3 is 14 amino acids. CDR1 and CDR2 from the germline V gene are SGHTA and FQGNSA. V lost 3 bases, J lost 3 bases, and 8 bases lay in between. CDR3 nucleotide sequence: TGTGCCAGCAGCTTTTACAAACACACCGGGGAGCTGTTTTTT. Protein product: CASSFYKHTGELFF.